This note documents a single T cell receptor beta chain sequence. Its antigen remains unknown. This entry is derived from a study of breast tumors, draining lymph nodes, adjacent tissues. Notes on the study in general: Luminal-like breast cancer showed significantly higher tumor–nontumor repertoire similarity than basal-like. That most tumor T cells come from lymph nodes remained unproven. Compared with lymph nodes, tumors were less diverse; compared with nontumor tissue, more.

The lymph nodes were axillary draining lymph nodes from breast cancer patients. CDR3 length: 14 residues. Germline V gene lookup returns CDR1 DFQATT and CDR2 SNEGSKA (reference sequence). Each CDR3 protein is one row after TCRdb ran MiXCR on the multiplex PCR reads. The data show tens of thousands of distinct CDR3 sequences, over 25% seen once. This receptor was identified in a female donor with breast cancer. Some clones in this sample may be carry-over from other donors' samples. J is TRBJ1-6 and V is TRBV20-1; D is ambiguous. Sequencing was done on a sample of axillary lymph node tissue. The CDR3 region has the DNA TGCAGCTTAGGTGGTCCGCCATATAATTCACCCCTCCACTTT. Its translation is CSLGGPPYNSPLHF.